This T cell receptor beta chain was captured in a study of T cells in Graves' hyperthyroidism and ophthalmopathy. Study-wide background: At the time of initial diagnosis and before any treatment, peripheral blood was collected.

Thyroid ultrasound and orbital computed tomography, with clinical symptoms and serum thyroxine and TRAb, informed diagnoses. TCR beta CDR3 region amplification was performed from RNA transcripts. During a first-round RT-PCR of the TCR CDR3, the HTBI primer set was used. TCRdb analysed the multiplex PCR reads with MiXCR anew, one entry per CDR3 protein. The data contain more than 550,000 distinct CDR3 sequences, 17% of them singletons. Note on this clonotype: Its cognate antigen is unknown.

Study findings and constraints: Within blood appeared most thyroid clonotypes that had expanded above 0.001.

The V gene's germline CDR1 is MNHEY and CDR2 SVGEGT. This CDR3 has 15 residues. J lost 8 bases, V lost 5 bases, and 8 bases had no gene match. The source is a man aged 50 to 60 with Graves' hyperthyroidism. This chain joins TRBV6-2 or TRBV6-3 and TRBJ2-1; 11 positions agree with TRBD2. Sequenced sample: blood. The CDR3: CASSPGLAGFDEQFF. In DNA, the CDR3 is TGTGCCAGCAGTCCCGGACTAGCGGGCTTTGATGAGCAGTTCTTC.